This is a list of T cell receptor beta chains from one sample in a study of T cells and Merkel cell carcinoma outcomes. Sequencing used immunoSEQ multiplex PCR; TCRdb keeps in-frame clones, though not all of them. This table holds 15,000 to 17,000 clones, around 81% found once. The sequencing sample was made of tumor tissue from Merkel cell carcinoma. These receptor sequences come from a human donor with Merkel cell carcinoma. The conserved cysteine and the conserved F or W are not part of the CDR3 here. Rows give clone size only sometimes, using once, few, many, or a class for an expanded clone.

V,size,CDR3
TRBV11-3,-,ASSLGLAGGTTQY
TRBV6-4,medium-sized,ASSPLQGANGELF
TRBV10-3,-,AISAGRQETQY
TRBV4-1,-,ASSQDQSYNEQF
TRBV5-4,-,ASSLAGTEAYEQY
TRBV10-1,-,ASSSGQASGTGELF
TRBV2,few,ASSVELAGGGETQY
TRBV7-9,-,ASSDGGQPQH
TRBV29-1,-,SVVGDRIYGYT
TRBV5-1,-,ASSRGQTTNEKLF
TRBV28,-,ASSLSLLVGSYNEQF
TRBV5-1,once,ASSLGVVLNEKLF
TRBV7-8,-,ASSSPGTEFYGYT
TRBV11-2,-,ASSPGSGRGPLH
TRBV6-1,few,ASSDLVGPPSEQY
TRBV5-6,-,ASSLGQGSGKLF
TRBV10-1,-,ASSESNRAAYNEQF
TRBV19,-,ASSTGLADTQY
TRBV5-1,-,ASSLWGPTKLAGVDEQY
TRBV7-8,-,ASSSSRGRNSPLH
TRBV28,-,ASSLLPGQGDEKLF
TRBV7-9,-,AEGASGGSYEQY
TRBV25-1,-,ASSGQGGNQPQH
TRBV2,-,ASSGTGGRDTQY
TRBV27,-,ASSSLGGSKAEAF
TRBV5-1,few,ASTTSGRSEETQY
TRBV28,-,ASSWPDRSNQPQH
TRBV11-1,large,ASSRPTGTEAF
TRBV13,-,ASSERYEQY
TRBV5-1,-,ASRGAINEKLF
TRBV5-1,-,ASSPGTGADTQY
TRBV9,-,ASSVEGQGAASNEQF
TRBV30,-,AWNAGDGGYT
TRBV5-1,few,ASSDGQGISPLH
TRBV4-2,-,ASSQARLAGNYNEQF
TRBV5-1,once,ASSQYRDTDTQY
TRBV29-1,-,SAPTGAGGNYNEQF
TRBV27,-,ASSFGQGGPYSNQPQH
TRBV19,-,ASSVPGRETQY
TRBV5-4,few,ASSLRGDTEAF
TRBV6-1,-,ASNGDNYGYT
TRBV5-1,-,ASSSTGGSLEQY
TRBV14,-,ASSLTTGLVFGSQY
TRBV11-3,-,ASSLDKGVPGQGAVDTQY
TRBV28,few,ASSSEGTGAYNSPLH
TRBV18,-,ASSLLRGGPSYEQY
TRBV19,-,ASSIPGGGELF
TRBV6-6,-,AAGGGQNNSPLH
TRBV5-5,-,ASSFEYTAGGPNTGELF
TRBV10-2,-,ASRLDSGTEAF
TRBV21-1,-,ASSPNPPGQGSNQPQH
TRBV29-1,-,SGTTGVSAF
TRBV7-2,once,ASSLMSGTTYEQY